Listed here are 32 T cell receptor beta chains from one sample, sequenced in a study of shared clonotypes between healthy human individuals. Repertoires were generated with immunoSEQ multiplex PCR, while TCRdb's copy carries only in-frame clones and drops some. Of around 510,000 clones listed, approximately 95% are singletons. Sequencing input: naive CD4+ T cells sorted from blood. Specified subset: CD45RA+ positively selected. These receptors came from a woman between 25 and 40 years old in good health.

This chain uses TRBV19 with TRBJ2-1; D gene ambiguous. Germline V gene sequence: CDR1 LNHDA, CDR2 SQIVND (reference sequence). Trimming pared 5 bases from V and 8 bases from J, leaving 7 bases between. The CDR3 has 11 amino acids. CDR3 bases: TGTGCCAGTAGTGTAGGGTATGAGCAGTTCTTC. Translating it yields CASSVGYEQFF.

This sequence joins TRBV7-8 and TRBJ2-5, with D perhaps assigned TRBD1 or TRBD2 (5 bases each). CDR1 is SGHVS, CDR2 FQNEAQ, per germline. The CDR3 runs to 13 residues. V lost 4 bases, J lost 4 bases, and 10 bases lay in between. The CDR3: CASSSRDGETQYF. Here the CDR3 DNA reads TGTGCCAGCAGCTCCCGGGACGGAGAGACCCAGTACTTC.

The V gene is TRBV30, the J gene TRBJ1-6; the D is unclear. Germline V lookup: CDR1 GTSNPN, CDR2 SVGIG (reference sequence). This CDR3 comprises 14 residues. Trimming removed 2 bases at V and 11 bases at J, with 16 bases between. The CDR3 is CAWSPPPGSPPLHF. In DNA, the CDR3 is TGTGCCTGGAGTCCTCCTCCGGGCAGTCCACCCCTCCACTTT.

The V call is TRBV27, the J call TRBJ1-1; the D is unclear. This CDR3 contains 13 residues. Trimming cost V 5 bases and J 4 bases, with 11 bases left between them. Germline V lookup: CDR1 MNHEY, CDR2 SMNVEV (reference sequence). CDR3 coding DNA: TGTGCCAGCAGTCTTCGACCCAGCACTGAAGCTTTCTTT. It codes for CASSLRPSTEAFF.

The genes are TRBV19 and TRBJ1-5; 9 nucleotides agree with TRBD1. V was pared by 1 base and J by 6 bases, with 7 bases of the junction left unmatched. Germline V gene sequence: CDR1 LNHDA, CDR2 SQIVND (reference sequence). There are 16 residues in the CDR3. CDR3 sequence: CASSIGKGQGGQPQHF. The DNA of the CDR3 is TGTGCCAGTAGTATAGGAAAGGGACAGGGAGGTCAGCCCCAGCATTTT.

This chain links TRBV5-1 with TRBJ1-4; D call uncertain. Trimming removed 4 bases at V and 5 bases at J, with 6 bases between. The germline V gene encodes CDR1 SGHRS and CDR2 YFSETQ. This CDR3 is built from 12 residues. The CDR3 DNA reads as TGCGCCAGCAGCCGACTAAATGAAAAACTGTTTTTT. Translating gives CASSRLNEKLFF.

The sample holds one count of this clone. The chain couples TRBV5-1 to TRBJ2-7; TRBD2 aligns across 10 bases. V was pared by 4 bases and J by 6 bases, with 4 bases of the junction left unmatched. Germline V CDR1 and CDR2: SGHRS, YFSETQ. The CDR3 spans 13 residues. CDR3 sequence (DNA): TGCGCCAGCAGCAAGCGGGAGGGCCTCGAGCAGTACTTC. Translation gives CASSKREGLEQYF.

This rearrangement joins TRBV5-1 to TRBJ2-3; D is perhaps TRBD2 (6 bases). There are 16 residues in the CDR3. CDR1 and CDR2 from the germline V gene are SGHRS and YFSETQ. V was pared by 5 bases and J by 6 bases, with 22 bases between. The CDR3 sequence: CASRTLAGTRQDTQYF. The CDR3 DNA sequence: TGCGCCAGCAGGACGTTAGCCGGGACTCGTCAGGATACGCAGTATTTT.

The chain links TRBV28 to TRBJ2-3; 9 bases line up with TRBD2. The CDR3 consists of 15 residues. The V gene's germline CDR1 is MDHEN and CDR2 SYDVKM. The V and J ends lost 8 bases and 1 base, in that order; junction bases with no gene match: 7. CDR3 sequence reads: CASLSPSGGTDTQYF. CDR3 coding DNA: TGTGCCAGCCTTTCCCCTAGCGGGGGCACAGATACGCAGTATTTT.

The V gene is TRBV9, the J gene TRBJ2-2; D is unresolved. Germline CDR1 SGDLS, CDR2 YYNGEE. The length of the CDR3 is 16 residues. V gave up 0 bases and J gave up 4 bases, with 13 bases separating them. CDR3 in amino acids: CASSVGGMVGTGELFF. The CDR3 DNA reads TGTGCCAGCAGCGTAGGCGGAATGGTAGGCACCGGGGAGCTGTTTTTT.

The V and J genes are TRBV5-1 and TRBJ2-7, with D possibly matching TRBD2 (5 bases). The germline gives CDR1 SGHRS, CDR2 YFSETQ. The CDR3 runs to 15 residues. V dropped 0 bases and J dropped 2 bases, with 12 bases sitting between them. DNA for the CDR3: TGCGCCAGCAGCTTGGCCGCCAGCGGCCCCTACGAGCAGTACTTC. Residues: CASSLAASGPYEQYF.

This chain joins TRBV4-2 and TRBJ2-3, with TRBD2 matching over 7 bases. The ends lost 4 bases at V and 2 bases at J; junction bases unmatched: 9. Per germline, CDR1 LGHNA and CDR2 YNFKEQ. The CDR3 is made up of 16 amino acids. CDR3 amino acids: CASSRELSGNTDTQYF. In DNA, the CDR3 is TGTGCCAGCAGCCGCGAACTGAGCGGGAACACAGATACGCAGTATTTT.

The chain employs TRBV11-2 and TRBJ1-1; 7 bases map to TRBD1. Germline lookup yields CDR1 SGHAT and CDR2 FQNNGV. There are 14 residues in the CDR3. The junction had 6 bases not matched to a gene; V was cut back by 5 bases and J by 3 bases. In DNA form, the CDR3 reads TGTGCCAGCAGCAAGGGGGCAGGCCACACTGAAGCTTTCTTT. Translation gives CASSKGAGHTEAFF.

This chain joins TRBV11-2 and TRBJ2-1, with TRBD1 matching 7 bases. CDR1 and CDR2 (germline): SGHAT, FQNNGV. V was pared by 4 bases and J by 10 bases, with 13 bases of the junction left unmatched. The CDR3 extends over 15 amino acids. DNA for the CDR3: TGTGCCAGCAGCTCCCACTCGACAGGGCCAGAGGAGCAGTTCTTC. This sequence encodes CASSSHSTGPEEQFF.

This clone was observed once. This chain connects TRBV29-1 to TRBJ1-4; possibly TRBD1 for D (5 bases). Trimming cost V 1 base and J 8 bases, with 8 bases left between them. Germline values: CDR1 SQVTM, CDR2 ANQGSEA. This CDR3 contains 12 residues. CDR3 region: CSVEGGAEKLFF. The CDR3 DNA reads as TGCAGCGTTGAAGGAGGGGCCGAAAAACTGTTTTTT.

The J gene is TRBJ1-1, the V gene TRBV30; D gene ambiguous. This CDR3 has 13 amino acids. The germline V and J ends were trimmed by 3 bases and 1 base, with 9 bases remaining between them. Germline lookup yields CDR1 GTSNPN and CDR2 SVGIG (reference sequence). The chain's CDR3 is CAWSPRGNTEAFF. Written as DNA, the CDR3 is TGTGCCTGGAGCCCCCGGGGGAACACTGAAGCTTTCTTT.

This chain connects TRBV5-5 to TRBJ2-7, with TRBD2 as a possible D gene (5 bases). V lost 4 bases to trimming and J lost 2 bases, with 13 bases between them. Germline CDR1 reads SGHKS; CDR2 reads YYEKEE (reference sequence). This CDR3 has 14 residues. The CDR3 protein is CASSTRTEAYEQYF. In DNA, the CDR3 is TGTGCCAGCAGCACGAGGACGGAGGCCTACGAGCAGTACTTC.

CDR3 coding DNA: TGTGCCAGCGAGCGGGAGAGGACAGATACGCAGTATTTT. Its translation is CASERERTDTQYF. The chain joins TRBV7-9 to TRBJ2-3, with TRBD2 matching over 8 bases. V lost 8 bases, J lost 3 bases, and 4 bases stayed unmatched. Germline values: CDR1 SEHNR, CDR2 FQNEAQ (reference sequence). CDR3 length: 13 amino acids. Full variable domain (rest looked up from reference TRBV7-9 and TRBJ2-3): DTGVSQNPRHKITKRGQNVTFRCDPISEHNRLYWYRQTLGQGPEFLTYFQNEAQLEKSRLLSDRFSAERPKGSFSTLEIQRTEQGDSAMYLCASERERTDTQYFGPGTRLTVL.

The chain combines TRBV7-9 with TRBJ1-4, with 9 bases identical to TRBD1. Germline lookup yields CDR1 SEHNR and CDR2 FQNEAQ (reference sequence). Losses at the gene ends were 3 bases for V and 10 bases for J; bases not matched to a gene: 12. The CDR3 sequence is 16 residues long. CDR3 sequence: CASSFSSQGTGLKLFF. Here the CDR3 DNA reads TGTGCCAGCAGCTTCTCCAGCCAAGGGACAGGGTTAAAACTGTTTTTT.

The V call is TRBV13, the J call TRBJ2-7, with 8 bases identical to TRBD2. This CDR3 comprises 16 residues. Germline V gene data show CDR1 as PRHDT and CDR2 as FYEKMQ (reference sequence). V lost 0 bases, J lost 5 bases, and 9 bases stayed unmatched. CDR3 bases: TGTGCCAGCAGCTTAGGCCCGGGACTAGGTCTCGACGAGCAGTACTTC. Amino acid sequence: CASSLGPGLGLDEQYF.

This chain uses TRBV2 with TRBJ2-1; D not resolved. Germline CDR1 and CDR2: SNHLY and FYNNEI. The length of the CDR3 is 11 residues. V was trimmed by 4 bases and J by 8 bases, leaving 6 bases between them. The CDR3 DNA sequence: TGTGCCAGCAGTGGAATCCATGAGCAGTTCTTC. Translation gives CASSGIHEQFF. Looking up the rest from reference TRBV2 and TRBJ2-1 gives the full variable domain: EPEVTQTPSHQVTQMGQEVILRCVPISNHLYFYWYRQILGQKVEFLVSFYNNEISEKSEIFDDQFSVERPDGSNFTLKIRSTKLEDSAMYFCASSGIHEQFFGPGTRLTVL.

The genes are TRBV28 and TRBJ1-4; D not certain. CDR1 is MDHEN and CDR2 is SYDVKM in the germline V gene. The CDR3 is made up of 14 amino acids. Trimming cost V 0 bases and J 7 bases, with 9 bases left between them. The CDR3 is CASSLWGNREKLFF. CDR3 nucleotides: TGTGCCAGCAGTTTATGGGGGAATCGTGAAAAACTGTTTTTT. Complete variable domain (other parts from reference TRBV28 and TRBJ1-4): DVKVTQSSRYLVKRTGEKVFLECVQDMDHENMFWYRQDPGLGLRLIYFSYDVKMKEKGDIPEGYSVSREKKERFSLILESASTNQTSMYLCASSLWGNREKLFFGSGTQLSVL.

The V call is TRBV27, the J call TRBJ1-1, with no clear D. Germline CDR1 is MNHEY and CDR2 is SMNVEV (reference sequence). The CDR3 has 13 amino acids. The V gene lost 6 bases and the J gene lost 5 bases, with 13 bases spanning the gap. As DNA, the CDR3 is TGTGCCAGCAGGCGGTTGGGGATGACTGAAGCTTTCTTT. Translated: CASRRLGMTEAFF.

V usage is TRBV27 and J usage is TRBJ2-2; the D gene is possibly TRBD2 (6 bases). The germline CDR1 and CDR2 sequences are MNHEY and SMNVEV (reference sequence). The CDR3 is made up of 14 amino acids. CDR3 nucleotide sequence: TGTGCAGGAACGTGCGGGAAGAACACCGGGGAGCTGTTTTTT. It specifies CAGTCGKNTGELFF.

This clone is a singleton in its sample. The gene calls are TRBV5-1 and TRBJ2-1; 11 positions agree with TRBD2. The CDR3 has 18 amino acids. Germline V lookup: CDR1 SGHRS, CDR2 YFSETQ. V gave up 0 bases and J gave up 3 bases; unmatched junction bases: 8. The CDR3 loop reads CASSLGPPGLAVYNEQFF. In DNA, the CDR3 is TGCGCCAGCAGCTTGGGCCCCCCGGGACTAGCGGTCTACAATGAGCAGTTCTTC.

This clone is a singleton in its sample. CDR3 protein: CASSLSSGRETQYF. CDR3 bases: TGCGCCAGCAGCTTGTCTAGCGGGAGGGAGACCCAGTACTTC. The V gene is TRBV5-1, the J gene TRBJ2-5; the match to TRBD2 covers 11 bases. CDR3 length: 14 residues. The germline V gene encodes CDR1 SGHRS and CDR2 YFSETQ. Trimming removed 1 base from V and 5 bases from J; junction bases left unmatched: 1.

The chain joins TRBV29-1 to TRBJ2-5; TRBD1 matches at 8 bases. The V and J ends lost 6 bases and 4 bases, in that order; junction bases with no gene match: 4. The CDR3 sequence is 12 residues long. CDR1 is SQVTM and CDR2 is ANQGSEA in the germline V gene. DNA for the CDR3: TGCAGCGTGGACAGGGTGGGAGAGACCCAGTACTTC. Protein sequence: CSVDRVGETQYF.

Here the CDR3 reads CTSSPEDFPSYNEQFF. As DNA, the CDR3 is TGCACCAGCAGCCCAGAGGACTTTCCCTCCTACAATGAGCAGTTCTTC. V gene TRBV1 combines with J gene TRBJ2-1; the D call TRBD2 from the table was never checked on the DNA. TRBV1 is labeled a pseudogene. The CDR3 is made up of 16 amino acids.

This clone was seen only a few times. The chain couples TRBV27 to TRBJ1-4, with 9 bases identical to TRBD1. The CDR3 has 15 amino acids. Germline V lookup: CDR1 MNHEY, CDR2 SMNVEV (reference sequence). The V and J ends lost 6 bases and 6 bases, in that order; junction bases with no gene match: 8. The CDR3 coding sequence is TGTGCCAGCAGCAAAATGGGACAGGGTGATGAAAAACTGTTTTTT. It is translated as CASSKMGQGDEKLFF.

V usage is TRBV28 and J usage is TRBJ2-7; either TRBD1 or TRBD2 may fit D (6 bases each). Trimming removed 11 bases at V and 0 bases at J, with 20 bases between. Germline CDR1 is MDHEN and CDR2 is SYDVKM. The CDR3 is made up of 15 amino acids. This chain's CDR3 is CAATGARESSYEQYF. DNA for the CDR3: TGTGCCGCCACGGGGGCGCGAGAAAGCTCCTACGAGCAGTACTTC.

V and J are TRBV10-1 and TRBJ2-5, with 12 nucleotides matching TRBD2. Per germline, CDR1 WNHNN and CDR2 SYGVQD (reference sequence). The CDR3 totals 15 residues. The ends lost 6 bases at V and 4 bases at J; junction bases unmatched: 6. CDR3 DNA sequence: TGCGCCAGCAGCCGACTAGCGGGAGTATCAGAGACCCAGTACTTC. Translation gives CASSRLAGVSETQYF.

This chain connects TRBV5-1 to TRBJ2-1; 10 bases align to TRBD2. Germline loops: CDR1 SGHRS, CDR2 YFSETQ. The J segment lost 8 bases and the V segment lost 5 bases, leaving 13 bases of the junction unmatched. The CDR3 sequence is 16 residues long. CDR3 amino acids: CASRPFLAGVHDEQFF. The CDR3 coding sequence is TGCGCCAGCAGACCATTTCTAGCGGGAGTTCACGATGAGCAGTTCTTC.